These 5 T cell receptor beta chains were sequenced from one sample in a study of OX40 agonist ivuxolimab in advanced cancers. The method was immunoSEQ multiplex PCR; TCRdb's version includes in-frame clones alone and lacks a portion of them. The sample has some 74,000 clones, approximately 94% seen once. The sample was CD4+ or CD8+ T cells sorted from blood, taken in a trial of the OX40 agonist ivuxolimab. Source of these receptors: an adult with an advanced solid tumor such as melanoma, head and neck, liver or kidney cancer.

This chain joins TRBV7-9 and TRBJ2-1; D unresolved. The CDR3 has 12 residues. Trimming took 11 bases from V and 4 from J, leaving 12 bases between them. Germline-derived CDR1 and CDR2 are SEHNR and FQNEAQ (reference sequence). This CDR3 is CALQSRYNEQFF. Here the CDR3 DNA reads TGTGCCTTACAGAGTCGTTACAATGAGCAGTTCTTC.

This chain joins TRBV5-6 and TRBJ2-1; D is possibly TRBD2 (5 bases). From germline, CDR1 is SGHDT and CDR2 YYEEEE. With 1 base removed from V and 7 bases from J, the gap between germline ends came to 12 bases. This CDR3 has 14 amino acids. CDR3 residues: CASSLMSRGNEQFF. CDR3 nucleotides: TGTGCCAGCAGCTTGATGTCTCGGGGAAATGAGCAGTTCTTC.

The chain links TRBV7-9 to TRBJ2-1; D is ambiguous. Trimming cost V 10 bases and J 0 bases, with 19 bases left between them. The CDR3 is 16 amino acids. Germline V gene data show CDR1 as SEHNR and CDR2 as FQNEAQ (reference sequence). The CDR3, as DNA: TGTGCCACTCTACTTATGGCCGGCGGCTCCTACAATGAGCAGTTCTTC. Its protein is CATLLMAGGSYNEQFF.

The V gene is TRBV2, the J gene TRBJ2-2; D ambiguous. Germline V gene data show CDR1 as SNHLY and CDR2 as FYNNEI. The CDR3 runs 14 residues. Trimming left V 9 bases short and J 1 base short, with 12 bases between. CDR3 nucleotides: TGTGCCAGGACCATGAACGAGAACACCGGGGAGCTGTTTTTT. The encoded protein is CARTMNENTGELFF. Together with reference TRBV2 and TRBJ2-2, the CDR3 gives the full variable domain: EPEVTQTPSHQVTQMGQEVILRCVPISNHLYFYWYRQILGQKVEFLVSFYNNEISEKSEIFDDQFSVERPDGSNFTLKIRSTKLEDSAMYFCARTMNENTGELFFGEGSRLTVL.

Only one count was recorded for this clone. The V and J genes are TRBV6-5 and TRBJ1-5; 7 nucleotides agree with TRBD1. Per germline, CDR1 MNHEY and CDR2 SVGAGI. V lost 6 bases to trimming and J lost 1 base; unmatched junction nucleotides: 3. The CDR3 length is 14 residues. Here the CDR3 reads CASSLGQSNQPQHF. DNA of the CDR3: TGTGCCAGCAGCTTGGGACAGAGCAATCAGCCCCAGCATTTT.